This record covers a single T cell receptor beta chain. This clone was found a few times. Its antigen remains unidentified. It has no much larger one-base neighbor in the sample; base qualities were not kept. Ends trimmed: V by 5 bases, J by 7 bases; bases unmatched to a gene: 6. Taken from cysteine to phenylalanine, the CDR3 has 15 residues. Just the 45-base CDR3 DNA is kept, in frame starting at base 1. CDR1 SGHVS and CDR2 FQNEAQ were looked up in the germline V gene. This sample stems from a study of cytomegalovirus exposure and HLA in healthy donors (dated by TCRdb to between 2016 and 2019). With regard to the full study: According to an earlier analysis of 587 of the donors, 200 million or so T cells yielded 117 million unique TCR beta sequences and about 280 Gb of sequence data. Among around 400 genotyped donors of the cohort, an average of approximately 240,000 unique TCR beta nucleotide sequences was sequenced per donor, of which roughly 17% were non-productive. Because of strong linkage in the cohort, five DR-DQ haplotypes were treated as single units for association and clustering. To predict cytomegalovirus infection status, the study combined high-throughput TCR immunosequencing, statistical association of individual TCRs with disease status, and machine learning. The study aimed to test whether signatures of past pathogen exposure could be identified by cataloging public T cell receptors. Donor age, sex, ethnicity and CMV serostatus were collected together with the repertoire data. The T cell repertoires of 670 or so subjects were profiled by immunosequencing and related to cytomegalovirus serostatus. All discovery cohort repertoires had been generated using a single sequencing platform. HLA typing covered class I and class II loci at four-digit resolution. An earlier analysis of 450 to 750 of the donors used high-throughput TCR beta sequencing to judge whether each TCR beta V gene segment behaved as functional or pseudogenic. A later genetic analysis took genome-wide SNP genotypes for about 55% of the roughly 670 donors and used that subset as a discovery cohort. The number of typed donors differed by locus: 629-630 for A, B, C, DRB1 and DQB1; approximately 520 for DQA1; around 580 for DPA1; and about 450 for DPB1. Besides the first cohort of around 670 subjects, a separate validation cohort made up of roughly 130 different subjects was used. A later analysis re-examined previously published TCR beta repertoires from just over 650 donors and added high-resolution HLA genotyping to investigate patterns of TCR occurrence. Of the approximately 400 genotyped donors, roughly 80% were placed in the genetic ancestry cluster associated with self-reported Caucasian donors. In the later analysis, no new phenotypic data were used to find candidate immune exposures; instead, reliance was placed on TCR beta sequences and their occurrence across donors. Around 320 gigabases of sequencing data and approximately 80 million unique TCR sequences were included in an early release covering roughly 700 HLA-typed donors.

In total, roughly 710 healthy bone marrow donors made up the cohort. At the time of sampling, all cohort members were nominally healthy, though unrecorded immune exposures were likely present. The donor was CMV seronegative and belonged to the group of 320 or so seronegative cohort members. Every donor gave a peripheral blood sample, and the peripheral blood mononuclear cells from that sample were used for TCR beta sequencing. Genomic DNA extraction from the blood cell samples was performed with the Qiagen DNeasy Blood Extraction Kit. Library preparation used the immunoSEQ multiplex PCR assay. For the multiplex PCR, a mixture combining 60 forward primers for TCR Vbeta segments and 13 reverse primers for TCR Jbeta segments was used. The CDR3 region of rearranged TCR beta genes was amplified from genomic DNA with a multiplex PCR assay. The amplified TCR beta libraries were sequenced on the Illumina HiSeq System as 87-base-pair reads. Regarding the original processing steps: Across the 670 or so repertoires, a later analysis counted approximately 83 million unique TCR beta chains, roughly 11 million of which were shared by at least two donors. To remove PCR and sequencing errors, raw reads were error-corrected and collapsed into unique sequences using a nearest-neighbor algorithm that merged closely related sequences. To assign V, D and J gene segments, CDR3 sequences were aligned to IMGT reference sequences. For a sequence to be retained, a match of at least six nucleotides was required to both a V gene segment and a J gene segment. Rearrangements were classified as productive when the CDR3 lacked stop codons and remained in frame with V and J, and all other rearrangements were classified as non-productive. CDR3 was defined by IMGT convention, running from the second conserved V-encoded cysteine to the conserved J-encoded phenylalanine. The earlier analysis of some 540 of the donors excluded any sequence lacking an unambiguous match to a single V gene segment. In an earlier analysis of approximately 590 of the donors, a V segment was called functional when productive rearrangements were above 56.7%, and segregating when the standard deviation between donors exceeded 5%. A statistical classification framework was developed to diagnose cytomegalovirus status using the catalog of TCR beta chain sequences. A later analysis assigned V and J genes by comparing TCR nucleotide sequences with IMGT/GENE-DB human TR gene sequences. The TCRdist pipeline was used in a later analysis to assign CDR3 sequences and most-parsimonious VDJ recombination scenarios. A later analysis defined each TCR beta chain by its CDR3 amino acid sequence plus V-gene family, and excluded reads lacking a unique V-gene family. To address suspected cross-contamination and a sequencing artifact, a later analysis removed 592 highly shared, low-generation-probability nucleotide sequences. A later analysis calculated a clonal expansion index for each public chain from normalized within-repertoire ranks of inferred template counts. A later analysis computed generation probabilities with a VDJ recombination model fitted to out-of-frame rearrangements, and checked the results against IGoR. In a later analysis, hypergeometric tests were used to score TCR-TCR, TCR-HLA and TCR-CMV co-occurrence, with a repertoire-size bias correction applied to TCR pairs. False discovery rates were estimated in a later analysis by permuting HLA or CMV assignments 20 times. A later analysis grouped co-occurring TCRs with DBSCAN, adding TCRdist sequence similarity when clustering within HLA-allele-positive subsets. Repertoires with fewer than 30,000 or more than 120,000 public chains, plus five repertoires with anomalous nucleotide sharing, were excluded from co-occurrence clustering. TCRdb's version of the immuneACCESS table is confined to in-frame rearrangements and falls short of the full clone set. An unresolved V gene accounts for under half of the shortfall where checked; the remainder is of unknown origin. The D gene and trimming were derived from the DNA, and the V and J assignments and clone size from that table. Across this sample there are about 94,000 clones, with about three fifths seen only once. Around 4% of the sample is in the top ten clones.

General findings and caveats noted by the study authors: Because the 87-base-pair reads could not distinguish some IMGT-functional V segments, including TRBV6-2 and TRBV6-3, those segments were excluded. An association between a missense DCLRE1C variant and V-gene and J-gene trimming of TCR beta chains was found in a later genetic analysis and replicated in an independent cohort. At a false discovery rate of 0.05, a later analysis linked 16,951 TCR beta sequences to specific HLA alleles. Broadly in line with IMGT annotations, most TCR beta V segments showed up in productive rearrangements about 87% or about 30% of the time in an earlier analysis of approximately 640 of the donors. The cohort was sequenced for TCR beta chains only, and without alpha or paired-chain data the features that could be detected were limited. Because counts were too low, around 17 rarely observed V segments, including chromosome 9 orphons, were left out of the earlier analysis of roughly 600 of the donors. A later analysis reported that several top co-occurrence clusters appeared linked to parvovirus B19, influenza, CMV and Epstein-Barr virus. In vitro tests confirmed that three of the cytomegalovirus-associated TCR beta chains recognize cytomegalovirus antigens. The presence/absence analyses assumed that sequencing depth was roughly uniform across donors, and that assumption may not be true. Correlated functional status among segregating V segments might be attributable to linkage disequilibrium, but an unknown experimental factor could not be ruled out. The study listed around 160 TCR beta chains as associated with cytomegalovirus. A group of highly shared sequence variants was considered likely to be a technical artifact of the sequencing pipeline. A further reported finding was that TCR beta sequences accurately predicted the HLA-A and HLA-B alleles for most subjects in the first cohort. While some public TCRs were present in many individuals, most TCR sequences turned up only very rarely across donors. The authors suggested that the approach could potentially be extended to other disease states and immunological phenotypes. Assigning TCR associations to individual alleles was difficult when HLA alleles, especially DR and DQ, strongly co-occurred. A later analysis found that most CMV-associated TCR beta chains appeared HLA-restricted, with HLA associations seemingly driven largely by CMV exposure. HLA typing was unavailable for some donors at each locus, so association tests used only the typed subset. According to a later genetic analysis, donors in an Asian-associated ancestry cluster had fewer N-insertions in productive TCRs than the approximately 700-donor mean. According to a later analysis, TCR association rates differed among HLA loci, with DRB1 alleles showing the most associated TCRs and HLA-C alleles showing the fewest. In a later analysis, HLA-associated TCR beta chains showed more clonal expansion and lower generation probabilities than non-associated chains that were equally common. The classifier was reported to diagnose cytomegalovirus status with high specificity and sensitivity in both the original and validation cohorts. The only immune exposure information available for the cohort was CMV serostatus.

The sequenced sample consisted of PBMCs. This TCR was recovered from a man between 25 and 39 years old in good health and CMV-seronegative. Recombination joined TRBV7-8 with TRBJ1-5, with TRBD1 matching 12 junction bases. The sequence in DNA is TGTGCCAGCAGCCCGGGACAGGGGGCCGGCCAGCCCCAGCATTTT. Its translation is CASSPGQGAGQPQHF.